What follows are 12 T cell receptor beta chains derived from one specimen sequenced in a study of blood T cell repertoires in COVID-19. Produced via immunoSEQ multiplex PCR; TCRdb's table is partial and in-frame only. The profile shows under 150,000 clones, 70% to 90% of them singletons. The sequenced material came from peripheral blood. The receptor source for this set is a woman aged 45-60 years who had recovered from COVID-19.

The CDR3 DNA is TGTGCCAGCTCACCACTCGACACCGGGGAGCTGTTTTTT. Its translation is CASSPLDTGELFF. The chain joins TRBV18 to TRBJ2-2, with D hard to call. Germline V gene data show CDR1 as KGHSH and CDR2 as LQKENI. The V end was cut by 1 base, the J end by 3 bases, with 3 bases between. This CDR3 spans 13 amino acids.

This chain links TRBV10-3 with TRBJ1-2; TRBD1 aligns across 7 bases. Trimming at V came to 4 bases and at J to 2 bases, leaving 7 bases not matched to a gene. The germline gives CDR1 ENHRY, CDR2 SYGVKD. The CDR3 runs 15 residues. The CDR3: CAISAFEGANYGYTF. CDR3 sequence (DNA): TGTGCCATCAGTGCTTTCGAGGGGGCAAACTATGGCTACACCTTC.

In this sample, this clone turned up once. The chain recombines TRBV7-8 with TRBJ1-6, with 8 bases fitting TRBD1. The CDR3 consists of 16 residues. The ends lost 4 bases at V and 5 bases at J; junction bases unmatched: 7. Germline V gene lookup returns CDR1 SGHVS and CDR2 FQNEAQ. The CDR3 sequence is CASSSLGDRNNSPLHF. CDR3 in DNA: TGTGCCAGCAGCTCTTTGGGGGACAGGAATAATTCACCCCTCCACTTT. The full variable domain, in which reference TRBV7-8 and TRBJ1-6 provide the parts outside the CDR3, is GAGVSQSPRYKVAKRGQDVALRCDPISGHVSLFWYQQALGQGPEFLTYFQNEAQLDKSGLPSDRFFAERPEGSVSTLKIQRTQQEDSAVYLCASSSLGDRNNSPLHFGNGTRLTVT.

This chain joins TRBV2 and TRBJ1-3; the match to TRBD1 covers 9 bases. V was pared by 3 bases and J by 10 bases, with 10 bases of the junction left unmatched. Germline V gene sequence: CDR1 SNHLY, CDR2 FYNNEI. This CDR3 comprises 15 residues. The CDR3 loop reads CASSDEGQGRVTIYF. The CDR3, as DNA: TGTGCCAGCAGTGATGAGGGACAGGGAAGGGTTACCATATATTTT.

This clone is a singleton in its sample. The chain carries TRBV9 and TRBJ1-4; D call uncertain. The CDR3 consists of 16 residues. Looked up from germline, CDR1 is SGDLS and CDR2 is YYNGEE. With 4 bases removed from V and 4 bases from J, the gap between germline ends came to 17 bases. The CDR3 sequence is CASSTRAGRSNEKLFF. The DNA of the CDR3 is TGTGCCAGCAGCACTAGAGCTGGCAGGAGTAATGAAAAACTGTTTTTT. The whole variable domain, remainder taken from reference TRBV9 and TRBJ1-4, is DSGVTQTPKHLITATGQRVTLRCSPRSGDLSVYWYQQSLDQGLQFLIQYYNGEERAKGNILERFSAQQFPDLHSELNLSSLELGDSALYFCASSTRAGRSNEKLFFGSGTQLSVL.

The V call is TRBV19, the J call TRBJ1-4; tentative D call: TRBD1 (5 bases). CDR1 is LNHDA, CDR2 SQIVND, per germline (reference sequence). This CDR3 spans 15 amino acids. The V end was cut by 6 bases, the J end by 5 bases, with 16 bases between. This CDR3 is CASRYRTARNEKLFF. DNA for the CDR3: TGTGCCAGTAGGTACAGGACCGCCCGAAATGAAAAACTGTTTTTT.

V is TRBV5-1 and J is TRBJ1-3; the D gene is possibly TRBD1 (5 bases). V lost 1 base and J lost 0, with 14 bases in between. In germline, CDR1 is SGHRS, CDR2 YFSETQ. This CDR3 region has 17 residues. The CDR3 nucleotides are TGCGCCAGCAGCTTGTTGGGGCAGGGCCTCTCTGGAAACACCATATATTTT. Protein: CASSLLGQGLSGNTIYF.

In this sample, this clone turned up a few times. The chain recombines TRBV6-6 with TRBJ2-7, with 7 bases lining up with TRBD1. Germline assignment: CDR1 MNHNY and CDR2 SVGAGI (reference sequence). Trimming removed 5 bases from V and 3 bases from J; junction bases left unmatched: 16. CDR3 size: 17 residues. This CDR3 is CASSPKSRQGISYEQYF. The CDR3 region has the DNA TGTGCCAGCAGTCCGAAGTCTAGACAGGGTATCAGCTACGAGCAGTACTTC.

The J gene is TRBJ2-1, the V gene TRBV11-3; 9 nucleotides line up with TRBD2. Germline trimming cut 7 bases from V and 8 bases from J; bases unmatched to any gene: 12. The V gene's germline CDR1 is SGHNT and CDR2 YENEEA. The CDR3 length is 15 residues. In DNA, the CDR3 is TGTGCCAGCACCCACCTAGCGGGGCCAGATTATGAGCAGTTCTTC. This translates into CASTHLAGPDYEQFF.

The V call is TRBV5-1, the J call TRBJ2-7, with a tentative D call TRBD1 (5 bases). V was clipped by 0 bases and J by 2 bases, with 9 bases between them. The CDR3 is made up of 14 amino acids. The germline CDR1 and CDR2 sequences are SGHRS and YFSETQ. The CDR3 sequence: CASSLVGATYEQYF. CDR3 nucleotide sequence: TGCGCCAGCAGCTTGGTTGGGGCTACCTACGAGCAGTACTTC.

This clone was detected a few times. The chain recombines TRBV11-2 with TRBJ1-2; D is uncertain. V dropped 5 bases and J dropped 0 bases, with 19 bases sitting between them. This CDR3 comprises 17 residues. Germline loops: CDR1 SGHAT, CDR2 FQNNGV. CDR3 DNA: TGTGCCAGCAGCAGATCGGAGGTCCCTGGTACTAACTATGGCTACACCTTC. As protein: CASSRSEVPGTNYGYTF.

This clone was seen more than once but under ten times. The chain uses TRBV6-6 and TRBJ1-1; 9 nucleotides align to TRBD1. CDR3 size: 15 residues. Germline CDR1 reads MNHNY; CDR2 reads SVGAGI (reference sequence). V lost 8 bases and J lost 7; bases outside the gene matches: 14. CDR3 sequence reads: CASGRIGTGTGEAFF. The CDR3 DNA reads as TGTGCCAGCGGCCGTATTGGGACAGGGACTGGTGAAGCTTTCTTT.